The 14 T cell receptor beta chains given below trace back to one sample, sequenced in a study of blood T cell repertoires in COVID-19. The protocol was immunoSEQ multiplex PCR, while the TCRdb copy is restricted to in-frame clones and leaves out a portion. Of 85,000 to 95,000 clones in the sample, around 90% are singletons; the top ten hold 4.5% to 5.5%. Sequencing was performed on peripheral blood. These receptors were collected from a man in his 60s with COVID-19, enrolled during active disease.

The chain combines TRBV5-8 with TRBJ1-2; 8 bases match TRBD1. Germline loops: CDR1 SGHTS, CDR2 YDEGEE. Losses at the gene ends were 5 bases for V and 7 bases for J; bases not matched to a gene: 7. The CDR3 sequence is 13 residues long. CDR3 nucleotide sequence: TGTGCCAGCAGGTTGACAGGGGAAATTGGCTACACCTTC. It codes for CASRLTGEIGYTF.

The gene calls are TRBV2 and TRBJ1-5; TRBD1 agrees at 9 bases. J was trimmed by 6 bases and V by 5 bases; bases with no gene match: 8. The V gene's germline CDR1 is SNHLY and CDR2 FYNNEI. The CDR3 is 15 amino acids. The DNA for the CDR3 is TGTGCCAGCAGTCTTACAGGGGGCGCGGGTCAGCCCCAGCATTTT. This gives the protein CASSLTGGAGQPQHF.

The chain couples TRBV18 to TRBJ2-5, with a tentative D call TRBD1 (7 bases). Trimming shortened V by 1 base and J by 3 bases, and 15 bases separated the two germline ends. The germline V gene encodes CDR1 KGHSH and CDR2 LQKENI. CDR3 length: 16 amino acids. The CDR3 DNA reads as TGTGCCAGCTCACCACAAGGGGGGACAGAAAAAGAGACCCAGTACTTC. Translated, it gives CASSPQGGTEKETQYF.

The chain joins TRBV29-1 to TRBJ2-3; TRBD1 matches 8 bases. After removal of 2 bases from V and 2 bases from J, the junction contained 12 bases not matched to a gene. This CDR3 spans 17 amino acids. Germline CDR1 and CDR2: SQVTM and ANQGSEA. The CDR3, as DNA: TGCAGCGTTGAACACACCGGGACAGGCGGATACACAGATACGCAGTATTTT. Protein sequence: CSVEHTGTGGYTDTQYF.

The V and J genes are TRBV10-1 and TRBJ2-2; 7 nucleotides line up with TRBD1. CDR1 and CDR2 from the germline V gene are WNHNN and SYGVQD (reference sequence). V was pared by 8 bases and J by 2 bases, with 8 bases of the junction left unmatched. The CDR3 length is 15 residues. Here the CDR3 reads CASAARQGNTGELFF. The CDR3 region has the DNA TGCGCCAGCGCGGCGAGACAGGGTAACACCGGGGAGCTGTTTTTT.

The chain carries TRBV7-3 and TRBJ2-7; 10 bases match TRBD2. Per germline, CDR1 SGHTA and CDR2 FQGTGA. V was clipped by 5 bases and J by 5 bases; unmatched bases: 6. This CDR3 is built from 14 residues. The CDR3 loop is CASSPLAGVHEQYF. DNA of the CDR3: TGTGCCAGCAGCCCCCTAGCGGGAGTCCACGAGCAGTACTTC.

This chain joins TRBV11-2 and TRBJ1-6, with 7 bases that match TRBD1. Looked up from germline, CDR1 is SGHAT and CDR2 is FQNNGV. The CDR3 is 15 amino acids. V was pared by 3 bases and J by 6 bases, with 5 bases of the junction left unmatched. CDR3 region: CASSLAGGANSPLHF. DNA for the CDR3: TGTGCCAGCAGCTTGGCAGGGGGAGCTAATTCACCCCTCCACTTT.

This clone was observed a handful of times. The chain links TRBV4-1 to TRBJ1-2; 8 nucleotides line up with TRBD1. Unmatched junction bases numbered 7, after V lost 0 bases and J lost 7 bases. The CDR3 has 15 residues. The germline V gene has CDR1 MGHRA and CDR2 YSYEKL. This CDR3 reads CASSQELAGGFGYTF. DNA of the CDR3: TGCGCCAGCAGCCAAGAGTTAGCAGGGGGCTTTGGCTACACCTTC.

The chain recombines TRBV30 with TRBJ2-3, with D possibly TRBD1 on 6 matching bases. CDR3 size: 12 residues. Germline V gene lookup returns CDR1 GTSNPN and CDR2 SVGIG (reference sequence). V was clipped by 8 bases and J by 0 bases, with 9 bases between them. The CDR3 DNA sequence: TGTGCCCAGGGGCCAAGCACAGATACGCAGTATTTT. It encodes CAQGPSTDTQYF.

The V and J genes are TRBV18 and TRBJ1-6; 8 positions match TRBD1. The CDR3 has 16 amino acids. Looked up from germline, CDR1 is KGHSH and CDR2 is LQKENI. J was trimmed by 4 bases and V by 3 bases; bases with no gene match: 5. CDR3 loop: CASSPQGAQYNSPLHF. The DNA of the CDR3 is TGTGCCAGCTCACCGCAGGGGGCGCAATATAATTCACCCCTCCACTTT.

The gene calls are TRBV7-3 and TRBJ2-7; D gene ambiguous. The germline V and J ends were trimmed by 5 bases and 1 base, with 9 bases remaining between them. The CDR3 covers 13 residues. Germline V gene data show CDR1 as SGHTA and CDR2 as FQGTGA. The CDR3 coding sequence is TGTGCCAGCAGCATTGGGCCGTCCTACGAGCAGTACTTC. Its translation is CASSIGPSYEQYF. Drawing the rest from reference TRBV7-3 and TRBJ2-7, the complete variable domain is GAGVSQTPSNKVTEKGKYVELRCDPISGHTALYWYRQSLGQGPEFLIYFQGTGAADDSGLPNDRFFAVRPEGSVSTLKIQRTERGDSAVYLCASSIGPSYEQYFGPGTRLTVT.

The chain uses TRBV11-2 and TRBJ2-5; TRBD2 might be the D (6 bases). Germline V CDR1 and CDR2: SGHAT, FQNNGV. The V end lost 6 bases, the J end lost 5 bases, and 19 bases lay between the germline ends. There are 15 residues in the CDR3. The CDR3 spells CASRPLRRAGETQYF. As DNA, the CDR3 is TGTGCCAGCAGACCCTTGCGGAGGGCTGGGGAGACCCAGTACTTC.

The J gene is TRBJ2-5, the V gene TRBV10-2, with 8 bases that match TRBD1. V gave up 7 bases and J gave up 5 bases; unmatched junction bases: 3. In germline, CDR1 is WSHSY, CDR2 SAAADI. The CDR3 is 12 amino acids. The CDR3 protein is CASTGGMETQYF. The CDR3 DNA is TGCGCCAGCACAGGGGGCATGGAGACCCAGTACTTC.

The gene calls are TRBV10-3 and TRBJ2-7; 9 bases fit TRBD1. This CDR3 region has 16 residues. The germline V gene encodes CDR1 ENHRY and CDR2 SYGVKD. Unmatched junction bases numbered 8, after V lost 4 bases and J lost 1 base. CDR3 DNA: TGTGCCATCAGTGGAGTGGAGGACAGGGGTTCCTACGAGCAGTACTTC. This translates into CAISGVEDRGSYEQYF.